This TCR beta chain appears in the sequencing data of a study of identical twins. Whole-study findings and limits: Researchers reported excess low generation probability among twin-shared out-of-frame alpha sequences.

This clonotype was seen a few times. Its antigen is as yet unknown. MiXCR, run by TCRdb on the 5' RACE reads, gives a single entry per CDR3 protein. The data contain some 590,000 distinct CDR3 sequences, approximately 9.6% of them singletons. These data also featured in a second study, about yellow fever vaccine responses in identical twins.

This TCR was sampled from a woman aged 18-35 years in good health. Sample: PBMCs.

In DNA form, the CDR3 reads TGTGCCAGCAGCATCCATCGGAGCTCCTACGAGCAGTACTTC. Translated: CASSIHRSSYEQYF. This rearrangement joins TRBV6-1 to TRBJ2-7; D call uncertain. CDR3 length: 14 amino acids. From germline, CDR1 is MNHNS and CDR2 SASEGT. V was shortened by 6 bases and J by 0 bases, with 12 bases between the two germline ends.